These T cell receptor beta chains were read from a single sample in a study of cytomegalovirus exposure and HLA in healthy donors. Assay: immunoSEQ multiplex PCR; the TCRdb copy retains only in-frame clones and omits some. The table records 220,000 or so clones, 75% to 95% of them present only once. The sequenced sample consisted of PBMCs. These receptors originate from a young woman in good health and CMV-seronegative. Each CDR3 is given with its conserved first and last residue.

TRBJ1-3,TRBV18,CASSPRKVEASGNTIYF
TRBJ2-5,TRBV5-1,CASSLRPGERETQYF
TRBJ1-1,TRBV11-3,CASSFPPGLTEAFF
TRBJ1-1,TRBV28,CASSLPFVETEAFF
TRBJ1-2,TRBV5-1,CASSAQQGAFQDYTF
TRBJ1-2,TRBV5-6,CASSAGNSNYGYTF
TRBJ1-1,TRBV9,CASSPGDGGNTEAFF
TRBJ2-1,TRBV9,CASSVSPDRDRIHNEQFF
TRBJ2-7,TRBV15,CATSRVLNSYEQYF
TRBJ2-1,TRBV5-6,CASSTEQGAIYNEQFF
TRBJ1-1,TRBV2,CASSGVTGNTEAFF
TRBJ1-1,TRBV19,CASSIEISNTEAFF
TRBJ1-2,TRBV30,CAWRPGIYGYTF
TRBJ2-2,TRBV7-2,CASNTRGLAGFANTGELFF
TRBJ1-2,TRBV11-2,CASSLEAGQEHYGYTF
TRBJ2-7,TRBV5-6,CASSLRLAGGPFKQYF
TRBJ2-7,TRBV6-1,CASKQSGVYEQYF